This T cell receptor beta chain emerged from a study of T cells in Graves' hyperthyroidism and ophthalmopathy (dated 2019 in TCRdb). Notes on the research overall: Peripheral blood was collected at initial diagnosis, before any treatment. Prospective prediction of ophthalmopathy was tested in an independent validation cohort of 18 to 20 hyperthyroidism patients and around 16 patients who later progressed to ophthalmopathy. The paper reports TCR Vbeta CDR3 sequencing of about 140 peripheral blood samples: around 45 ophthalmopathy, approximately 74 hyperthyroidism and around 17 progressor patients. To identify TCR V-J signatures that set the groups apart, the researchers used a discovery cohort of 100 patients, made up of around 40 with Graves' ophthalmopathy and some 58 with stable Graves' hyperthyroidism. The 100 or so discovery patients were divided at random into training and test sets in a 7:3 ratio. Once sampling was done, hyperthyroidism patients were given methimazole at a starting dose of 30 mg daily, whereas ophthalmopathy patients were given high-dose intravenous methylprednisolone. Thyroid tissue and blood T-cell repertoires from more than five Graves' hyperthyroidism patients were also compared in the study. Study-level results and caveats: Blood samples also contained most of the expanded thyroid clonotypes (frequency above 0.001), which suggests that blood repertoires may reflect thyroid immune responses. Sample size was not statistically predetermined, and investigators were not blinded to group allocation. In validation, the model predicted progression to ophthalmopathy with 55% to 71% sensitivity and about 73% specificity, a median of about six months before onset. In cross-validation, a model built on a 13 V-J signature told ophthalmopathy apart from stable hyperthyroidism with 87.88% sensitivity and roughly 83% specificity, and in testing the same model reached 80%/75%.

This clonotype was detected only a few times. The target of this receptor is not known. Base qualities are not recorded, but no much larger clone differs from it by a single base. The CDR3 measures 14 amino acids from cysteine to phenylalanine. Kept here is only the CDR3 DNA, which spans 42 bases and is read in frame from base 1. Reading the germline V gene (reference sequence) gives CDR1 DFQATT and CDR2 SNEGSKA. V gives up 0 bases and J gives up 5 bases, and the segment between their germline ends measures 13 bases. Amplification of TCR beta CDR3 regions was carried out from RNA transcripts. For the first round of RT-PCR on the TCR CDR3, the HTBI primer set was used together with the Qiagen OneStep RT-PCR kit. Libraries were constructed in a second round of multiplex PCR, after which size selection and purification were performed. Paired-end sequencing of the libraries was performed with 100 bp reads on an Illumina HiSeq2000. For the original study's pipeline: SOAPnuke was used to process the raw data, throwing out any read that contained adapters or uncalled bases, had a mean Phred below 15, or lacked an exact constant-primer or identifier match. COPE v1.2.5 was used to merge high-quality paired reads, and clonotypes were defined as unique nucleotide sequences. MiTCR v1.1 was used to align the clonotypes against IMGT TRBV, TRBD and TRBJ reference segments. The analysis was restricted to V-J combinations with a frequency above 0.0001, which together covered about 99% of the repertoires. A TCS score was defined as the ratio of F50 (clonal expansion) to E x V (chaos), with BLOSUM62-based TCRdist applied between CDR3 peptides within each V-J. Welch's t-statistics and random forest reduced 500 to 650 V-J features to 10 to 15, which were used in a naive Bayes classifier (R e1071). TCRdb handled the public reads itself, with Q25 trimming in fastp and clone calling in MiXCR, and kept productive beta chains. Rows merge per CDR3 protein into single entries with the most common DNA and genes. What appears here as the V and J calls and clone size reflects TCRdb's work, not the paper's. The sample has some 250,000 distinct CDR3 sequences on record, about 15% of them singletons. About 14% of the sample belongs to the ten largest clones.

The hyperthyroidism patients were between 18 and 65 years old and newly diagnosed, with a disease duration of less than 2 months. The study excluded patients with uncontrolled infections, other autoimmune diseases, pregnancy or lactation. Diagnoses were based on clinical symptoms, serum thyroxine and TRAb, thyroid ultrasound and orbital computed tomography. Blood from progressor patients was drawn when they were first diagnosed with hyperthyroidism, before any ophthalmopathy symptoms appeared. Ficoll-Paque density gradient centrifugation was used to isolate PBMCs from 9.5 to 10 ml of fresh peripheral blood. Progressor patients were initially diagnosed with Graves' hyperthyroidism and developed ophthalmopathy during follow-up. Trizol reagent was used to extract total RNA, and RNA quality was then checked on an Agilent 2100 Bioanalyzer.

The receptor comes from a woman aged 40 to 50 with Graves' hyperthyroidism that later progressed to Graves' ophthalmopathy. This chain is built from TRBV20-1 and TRBJ2-5; tentative D gene TRBD2, with 5 bases matching. The specimen was blood. The CDR3 amino acid sequence is: CSARDIGVLETQYF. The sequenced DNA is TGCAGTGCTAGAGATATCGGGGTCCTTGAGACCCAGTACTTC.